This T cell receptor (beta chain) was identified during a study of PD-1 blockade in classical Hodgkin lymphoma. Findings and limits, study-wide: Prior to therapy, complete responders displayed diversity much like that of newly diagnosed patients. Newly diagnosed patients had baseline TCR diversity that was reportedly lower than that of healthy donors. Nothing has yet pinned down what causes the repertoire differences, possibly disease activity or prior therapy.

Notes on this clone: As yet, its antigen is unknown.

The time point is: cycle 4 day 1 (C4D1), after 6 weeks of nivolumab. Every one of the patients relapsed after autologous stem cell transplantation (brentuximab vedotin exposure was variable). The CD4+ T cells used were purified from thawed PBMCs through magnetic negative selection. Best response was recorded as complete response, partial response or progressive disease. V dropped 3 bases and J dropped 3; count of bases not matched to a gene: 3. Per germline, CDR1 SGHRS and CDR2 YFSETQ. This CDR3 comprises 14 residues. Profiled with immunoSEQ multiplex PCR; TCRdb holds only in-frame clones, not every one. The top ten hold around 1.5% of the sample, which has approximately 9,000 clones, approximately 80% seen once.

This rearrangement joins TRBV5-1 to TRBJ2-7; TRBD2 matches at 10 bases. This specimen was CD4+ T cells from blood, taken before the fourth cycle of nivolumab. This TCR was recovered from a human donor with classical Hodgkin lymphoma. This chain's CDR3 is CASSSGTSVYEQYF. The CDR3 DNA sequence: TGCGCCAGCAGCTCCGGGACTAGCGTCTACGAGCAGTACTTC.